In this sample, the clone carrying this TCR beta chain turned up a few times. What it binds is unknown. The CDR3 is 14 amino acids. CDR1 and CDR2 from the germline V gene are MNHEY and SMNVEV (reference sequence). V lost 4 bases and J lost 3, with 12 bases in between. These data are taken from a study of vaccination and CD4 T cells after COVID-19. At the level of the study: Blood was drawn a median roughly 66 days post second dose, range 14 to 241.

Treatment noted: approximately 11-day PBMC culture with coronavirus spike peptide pools or control peptides (ViraFEST assay). The Oncomine TCR Beta short-read assay was applied to DNA of cultured CD4+ T cells. TCRdb analysed the PCR reads with MiXCR anew, one entry per CDR3 protein. The table has about 18,000 distinct CDR3 sequences, 50% to 65% seen once. This TCR was sampled from a human donor who had recovered from COVID-19. J is TRBJ2-5 and V is TRBV27; possible D gene TRBD1, 5 bases. Sequencing was performed on CD4+ T cells from blood, cultured in vitro. CDR3 DNA sequence: TGTGCCAGCAGTTCCTGGGGCAGGGAAGAGACCCAGTACTTC. Encoded protein: CASSSWGREETQYF.